The 11 T cell receptor beta chains in this list originate from one sample, sequenced in a study of CD8+ T cells in alopecia areata (dated by TCRdb to 2016 to 2019). Libraries were built with the immunoSEQ multiplex PCR assay. For TCR sequencing, RNA was extracted from every sample and reverse transcribed into cDNA to serve as template. TCRdb obtained this table from immuneACCESS and retained in-frame rearrangements with V and J assigned. These tables miss some clones; where compared with another copy, unresolved V genes account for less than half of the shortfall, and the remainder is unexplained. The sample table shows about 110,000 clones, and 50% to 60% are seen once. The ten largest clones add up to 20% to 25% of the sample. Sequencing input: NKG2D-low CD8+ T cells sorted from blood. According to the study, the label for this sample's cell subset or site signals: sorted CD8+ NKG2D-low blood T cells. All receptors come from a human donor with alopecia areata.

V gene TRBV29-1 combines with J gene TRBJ2-3; tentatively, D is TRBD1 (5 bases). There are 16 residues in the CDR3. The V end lost 4 bases, the J end lost 1 base, and 18 bases lay between the germline ends. Germline CDR1 SQVTM, CDR2 ANQGSEA. CDR3 coding DNA: TGCAGCGTTGGGGTTCAGTCGGACACTGGCACAGATACGCAGTATTTT. This gives the protein CSVGVQSDTGTDTQYF.

The rearrangement links TRBV29-1 to TRBJ2-3; D remains unclear. This CDR3 is 11 amino acids long. Germline-derived CDR1 and CDR2 are SQVTM and ANQGSEA. V was trimmed by 6 bases and J by 5 bases, leaving 9 bases between them. The CDR3, as DNA: TGCAGCGTCTCCCTGGGAGATACGCAGTATTTT. Translating it yields CSVSLGDTQYF.

This clone has only a few counts. This chain connects TRBV29-1 to TRBJ1-1, with 10 bases aligning to TRBD1. Germline trimming cut 4 bases from V and 0 bases from J; bases unmatched to any gene: 5. The CDR3 loop spans 15 amino acids. Germline values: CDR1 SQVTM, CDR2 ANQGSEA. The chain's CDR3 is CSVAGTGVVNTEAFF. DNA of the CDR3: TGCAGCGTTGCAGGGACAGGGGTCGTGAACACTGAAGCTTTCTTT.

The V call is TRBV5-1, the J call TRBJ2-1, with TRBD1 matching 8 bases. J was trimmed by 6 bases and V by 4 bases; bases with no gene match: 3. The V gene's germline CDR1 is SGHRS and CDR2 YFSETQ. The CDR3 spans 13 residues. This CDR3 reads CASSTTGVNEQFF. The CDR3 DNA reads TGCGCCAGCAGCACGACAGGGGTCAATGAGCAGTTCTTC.

The genes are TRBV4-2 and TRBJ1-2; D is unclear. CDR1 LGHNA and CDR2 YNFKEQ come from the germline V gene. V lost 0 bases to trimming and J lost 4 bases, with 12 bases between them. The CDR3 extends over 15 amino acids. The CDR3 nucleotides are TGTGCCAGCAGCCAAGAAAGATTCAGTAGCTATGGCTACACCTTC. This translates into CASSQERFSSYGYTF.

This chain links TRBV5-6 with TRBJ2-1; TRBD2 matches 9 bases. Germline V CDR1 and CDR2: SGHDT, YYEEEE. V was clipped by 7 bases and J by 0 bases; unmatched bases: 8. There are 16 residues in the CDR3. This chain's CDR3 is CASELAGFYSYNEQFF. The DNA for the CDR3 is TGTGCCAGCGAACTAGCGGGCTTTTACTCCTACAATGAGCAGTTCTTC.

This clone was recorded only once. This chain connects TRBV5-4 to TRBJ2-5; 8 bases align to TRBD2. V shed 1 base and J 2 bases; nucleotides not matched to a gene: 4. From germline, CDR1 is SGHNT and CDR2 YYREEE (reference sequence). CDR3 length equals 15 residues. CDR3 region: CASSLFGTRQETQYF. CDR3 nucleotide sequence: TGTGCCAGCAGCTTGTTCGGGACTAGACAAGAGACCCAGTACTTC.

This clone was seen only a few times. The rearrangement joins TRBV19 to TRBJ1-2; maybe TRBD1 (6 bases). V was pared by 5 bases and J by 4 bases, with 8 bases between. The CDR3 runs 12 residues. Germline V gives CDR1 LNHDA, CDR2 SQIVND (reference sequence). CDR3 in amino acids: CASSPDSYGYTF. The CDR3 DNA reads TGTGCCAGTAGTCCGGACAGCTATGGCTACACCTTC.

CDR3 nucleotides: TGTGCCAGCAGGGATGGCGGGCTTTACAATGAGCAGTTCTTC. Protein product: CASRDGGLYNEQFF. The chain carries TRBV28 and TRBJ2-1; the D gene is possibly TRBD2 (5 bases). CDR3 size: 14 residues. CDR1 MDHEN and CDR2 SYDVKM come from the germline V gene. V shed 6 bases and J shed 4 bases, with 13 bases lying between them.

The chain is built from TRBV4-1 and TRBJ2-7; 7 positions agree with TRBD1. V lost 4 bases to trimming and J lost 0 bases; unmatched junction nucleotides: 6. Germline loops: CDR1 MGHRA, CDR2 YSYEKL. The CDR3 covers 15 residues. For the CDR3, the DNA is TGCGCCAGCAGCCTGCAACAGGGGACCTCCTACGAGCAGTACTTC. Amino acids: CASSLQQGTSYEQYF.

This clone showed up just a few times. This chain joins TRBV29-1 and TRBJ2-1; D might be TRBD1 (5 bases). The CDR3 has 21 amino acids. V lost 3 bases to trimming and J lost 6 bases, with 36 bases between them. CDR1 is SQVTM and CDR2 is ANQGSEA in the germline V gene. DNA for the CDR3: TGCAGCGTTGATAAGGGGTCCGAACGGGCAGGGTCCGTTTTTTTTGGCAATGAGCAGTTCTTC. Its protein is CSVDKGSERAGSVFFGNEQFF.